Below are 3 T cell receptor beta chains sequenced from a single sample in a study of OX40 agonist ivuxolimab in advanced cancers. Data came from immunoSEQ multiplex PCR; TCRdb stores just in-frame clones and leaves some out. The sample shows about 77,000 clones, less than 90% of them seen only once. Material: CD4+ or CD8+ T cells sorted from blood, obtained in a trial of the OX40 agonist ivuxolimab. The receptors stem from an adult with an advanced solid tumor such as melanoma, head and neck, liver or kidney cancer.

The chain links TRBV7-6 to TRBJ2-7, with D maybe TRBD1 (6 bases). CDR3 length equals 13 residues. The germline gives CDR1 SGHVS, CDR2 FNYEAQ. Deletions cut 6 bases from V and 1 base from J, with 10 bases between. CDR3 nucleotides: TGTGCCAGCAGTAGTGGACAGTCCTACGAGCAGTACTTC. Translating gives CASSSGQSYEQYF.

The chain combines TRBV7-2 with TRBJ2-2, with 7 bases fitting TRBD2. CDR1 and CDR2 from the germline V gene are SGHTA and FQGNSA. CDR3 length equals 15 residues. J was trimmed by 4 bases and V by 5 bases; bases with no gene match: 7. CDR3 loop: CASSPAGEGTGELFF. CDR3 nucleotide sequence: TGTGCCAGCAGCCCGGCCGGGGAGGGCACCGGGGAGCTGTTTTTT.

The V and J genes are TRBV6-6 and TRBJ1-3, with D possibly being TRBD1 (5 bases). Germline V lookup: CDR1 MNHNY, CDR2 SVGAGI (reference sequence). CDR3 length equals 15 residues. Trimming took off 6 bases at V and 1 base at J, with 13 bases between the two ends. CDR3 coding DNA: TGTGCCAGCAGCCCCCGGACACTTTCTGGAAACACCATATATTTT. This gives the protein CASSPRTLSGNTIYF.